The T cell receptor (beta chain) under discussion was sequenced for a study of blood T cell repertoires in COVID-19 (TCRdb year 2020). Looking at the study overall: Collaborator samples came from the United States, Italy and Spain and covered acute and convalescent phases of COVID-19. The dataset comprised deeply sampled blood TCRbeta repertoires from subjects exposed to, actively infected with, or recovered from COVID-19. The repertoires were released in a freely available public database intended as a resource for research on the immune response to SARS-CoV-2. Samples came from the ongoing ImmuneRACE study (first 160 participants) plus 1,254 subjects from 6 global collaborators. Where HLA class I and class II types were available, the types were taken from metadata supplied by the sample provider, not from assay-based typing. A de-identified subject ID, COVID-19 status, age in years and sex were almost always included in the sample metadata. The material from the prospective study consisted of cDNA or gDNA derived from T cells, B-cell-depleted T cells, or PBMCs. Here is what the overall study found, with its caveats: How much clinical and demographic metadata was included differed by source and by participant, and the metadata was provided uncurated.

To note about this clone: It lacks a known antigen. There are no base qualities to consult, and no much larger clone falls within one base.

V is cut by 6 bases and J by 4 bases, and the space between the germline ends is 14 bases. The CDR3 sequence holds 14 residues, the cysteine and phenylalanine included. This entry keeps only the CDR3 DNA: 42 bases, framed from base 1. CDR1 and CDR2, per the germline V gene (reference sequence), are SGHAT and FQDESV. Enrolling through a virtual design, the prospective study's participants ranged in age from roughly 18 to 89 years and lived across 24 United States geographic areas. To assign participants to cohorts, the prospective study relied on clinical history that participants themselves reported in a screening survey and a study questionnaire. In the prospective study, mobile phlebotomists collected whole blood, serum and a nasopharyngeal or oropharyngeal swab from each participant. Over a roughly two-month period, participants in the prospective study had the option of providing additional blood draws and questionnaires. Before DNA extraction, prospective study blood samples were shipped either frozen or at room temperature.

TCRbeta CDR3 regions were amplified from genomic DNA by means of the immunoSEQ Assay, a bias-controlled multiplex PCR. On the authors' methods: The number of nucleated cells in each sample was estimated from the amplification of reference gene primers within the assay. Sequence reads were collapsed and filtered to measure the absolute abundance of every unique TCRbeta CDR3 rearrangement. For each sample, productive Simpson clonality was calculated as the square root of Simpson's diversity index over productive rearrangements. In its TCRdb copy, this immuneACCESS table keeps in-frame sequences only and misses some clones. Where compared with another copy, unresolved V genes explain less than half of these, and the others have no known cause. V and J calls and clone size are those listed in that table; D and trimming were worked out from the DNA. The sample table records about 240,000 clones; around 87% of these occur just once. The top ten constitute roughly 3.1% of the sample.

The sequenced material came from PBMCs or T cells enriched from blood (not recorded which). Recombination connected TRBV11-1 to TRBJ2-3; a tentative D match to TRBD2 spans 5 bases. This sequence originates from a woman aged 40 to 55 with acute COVID-19. The CDR3 protein: CASRLEGSADTQYF. The DNA reads TGTGCCAGCAGGCTAGAGGGATCGGCAGATACGCAGTATTTT.